What follows are 32 T cell receptor beta chains derived from one specimen sequenced in a study of T cells expressing NK-cell markers. Reprocessing the 5' RACE reads, TCRdb reports a single entry for every CDR3 protein and omits DNA. The sample totals 350,000 to 500,000 distinct CDR3 sequences; its top ten clones hold less than 7.5%. The sample taken for sequencing was blood T cells: a sorted CD56 or NKG2C T cell subset, CD4+ or CD8+ T cells, or bulk PBMC T cells (not recorded which). The origin of the receptors is a woman between 18 and 70 years old in good health.

The chain employs TRBV5-4 and TRBJ2-1; TCRdb's D call of TRBD1 is untestable without DNA. Germline-derived CDR1 and CDR2 are SGHNT and YYREEE (reference sequence). The CDR3 has 14 residues. The CDR3 is CASTWGGTYNEQFF.

The chain links TRBV6-1 to TRBJ1-5; TCRdb reports TRBD1, a call that lacks DNA to check it against. The CDR3 is made up of 15 amino acids. The germline V gene encodes CDR1 MNHNS and CDR2 SASEGT. CDR3 residues: CASSPLSPGDQPQHF.

This chain links TRBV3-1 with TRBJ1-1. This CDR3 region has 13 residues. CDR1 and CDR2 from the germline V gene are LGHDT and YNNKEL (reference sequence). The CDR3 sequence is CASSQLPGREAFF.

The rearrangement uses TRBV11-2 and TRBJ2-5; no DNA is available, so the TRBD2 call from TCRdb remains unchecked. The CDR3 consists of 18 residues. Germline V gives CDR1 SGHAT, CDR2 FQNNGV. The CDR3 protein is CASSPDELATPSQETQYF.

The chain combines TRBV7-2 with TRBJ1-2; TCRdb calls TRBD1, which cannot be checked without DNA. The CDR3 has 17 residues. Germline V CDR1 and CDR2: SGHTA, FQGNSA. CDR3 sequence: CASSLYDEAGDSLGYTF.

The chain couples TRBV12-3 or TRBV12-4 to TRBJ1-2. This CDR3 comprises 12 residues. This chain's CDR3 is CASSSGAYGYTF.

This sequence joins TRBV7-2 and TRBJ1-4; TCRdb calls TRBD1, which cannot be checked without DNA. There are 15 residues in the CDR3. Germline-derived CDR1 and CDR2 are SGHTA and FQGNSA. The CDR3 spells CASSLARGEGEKLFF.

The rearrangement links TRBV7-2 to TRBJ2-3; the D call of TRBD1 rests on TCRdb alone, since no DNA is present to check it. CDR1 is SGHTA and CDR2 is FQGNSA in the germline V gene. There are 15 residues in the CDR3. CDR3 in amino acids: CASSLADRRRATQYF.

The chain combines TRBV10-3 with TRBJ2-1. The CDR3 loop spans 11 amino acids. CDR1 and CDR2 from the germline V gene are ENHRY and SYGVKD. CDR3 protein: CAISSGNEQFF.

J is TRBJ1-5 and V is TRBV7-9; without DNA, the TCRdb call of TRBD1 cannot be checked. This CDR3 is built from 13 residues. Germline V gives CDR1 SEHNR, CDR2 FQNEAQ (reference sequence). The CDR3 sequence is CASSARGNQPQHF. Drawing the rest from reference TRBV7-9 and TRBJ1-5, the complete variable domain is DTGVSQNPRHKITKRGQNVTFRCDPISEHNRLYWYRQTLGQGPEFLTYFQNEAQLEKSRLLSDRFSAERPKGSFSTLEIQRTEQGDSAMYLCASSARGNQPQHFGDGTRLSIL.

The chain carries TRBV7-2 and TRBJ1-4; TCRdb's D gene call, TRBD1, goes unchecked for lack of DNA. The germline gives CDR1 SGHTA, CDR2 FQGNSA. The CDR3 is made up of 14 amino acids. CDR3 in amino acids: CASSLGPGDEKLFF. The full variable domain, completed using reference TRBV7-2 and TRBJ1-4, is GAGVSQSPSNKVTEKGKDVELRCDPISGHTALYWYRQSLGQGLEFLIYFQGNSAPDKSGLPSDRFSAERTGGSVSTLTIQRTQQEDSAVYLCASSLGPGDEKLFFGSGTQLSVL.

The V gene is TRBV20-1, the J gene TRBJ2-3; there is no DNA to check the TCRdb D call of TRBD2. Germline V gene data show CDR1 as DFQATT and CDR2 as SNEGSKA (reference sequence). The CDR3 is 16 amino acids. CDR3: CSADPNFSGSTDTQYF.

This chain links TRBV7-2 with TRBJ1-2; without DNA, the TCRdb call of TRBD1 cannot be checked. The length of the CDR3 is 14 residues. Germline V gives CDR1 SGHTA, CDR2 FQGNSA. The CDR3 protein is CASSSTGIDYGYTF.

J is TRBJ2-1 and V is TRBV20-1; TCRdb returns TRBD2, unconfirmable since there is no DNA. Germline V gene data show CDR1 as DFQATT and CDR2 as SNEGSKA (reference sequence). This CDR3 region has 16 residues. The CDR3 region is CSARTSGSLSYNEQFF.

This sequence joins TRBV7-2 and TRBJ1-4. The CDR3 length is 14 residues. Germline values: CDR1 SGHTA, CDR2 FQGNSA. CDR3 in amino acids: CASSQLPTNEKLFF.

The chain employs TRBV4-2 and TRBJ2-5; with no DNA, the TCRdb D assignment of TRBD1 cannot be verified. The CDR3 is 12 amino acids. CDR1 is LGHNA, CDR2 YNFKEQ, per germline. CDR3 region: CASSQGGETQYF.

The chain links TRBV5-1 to TRBJ1-5; TCRdb indicates TRBD1, and absent DNA this call remains unverified. Germline loops: CDR1 SGHRS, CDR2 YFSETQ. The CDR3 extends over 15 amino acids. The CDR3: CASSLQGSGNQPQHF.

The gene calls are TRBV20-1 and TRBJ1-5; checking the TCRdb D call of TRBD1 is not possible without DNA. CDR3 length: 14 residues. Germline assignment: CDR1 DFQATT and CDR2 SNEGSKA (reference sequence). CDR3 region: CSAATGAGNQPQHF.

The V and J genes are TRBV7-6 and TRBJ2-3; TCRdb calls TRBD2, which cannot be checked without DNA. The germline V gene encodes CDR1 SGHVS and CDR2 FNYEAQ. This CDR3 has 14 residues. The CDR3 protein is CASSFGEYTDTQYF.

This chain links TRBV28 with TRBJ2-5; no DNA is available, so the TRBD1 call from TCRdb remains unchecked. The CDR3 consists of 15 residues. CDR1 is MDHEN, CDR2 SYDVKM, per germline. The CDR3 spells CASSPTTGSAETQYF.

The chain combines TRBV20-1 with TRBJ1-1; checking the TCRdb D call of TRBD1 is not possible without DNA. CDR1 and CDR2 (germline): DFQATT, SNEGSKA (reference sequence). The CDR3 covers 13 residues. CDR3 amino acids: CSASFSQVTEAFF.

The chain carries TRBV28 and TRBJ2-7; TCRdb proposes TRBD1, but this gene call is untestable without DNA. Germline CDR1 MDHEN, CDR2 SYDVKM. There are 16 residues in the CDR3. CDR3 region: CASSYIVGPTVYEQYF.

The CDR3 sequence: CASSFSGPINQPQHF. The V gene is TRBV12-3 or TRBV12-4, the J gene TRBJ1-5. This CDR3 is 15 amino acids long.

The rearrangement links TRBV2 to TRBJ2-5; absent DNA, TCRdb's TRBD1 call cannot be checked. The CDR3 has 13 amino acids. CDR1 and CDR2 (germline): SNHLY, FYNNEI. CDR3: CASSRDLQETQYF. The full variable domain, with the rest looked up from reference TRBV2 and TRBJ2-5, is EPEVTQTPSHQVTQMGQEVILRCVPISNHLYFYWYRQILGQKVEFLVSFYNNEISEKSEIFDDQFSVERPDGSNFTLKIRSTKLEDSAMYFCASSRDLQETQYFGPGTRLLVL.

The rearrangement links TRBV6-1 to TRBJ1-2. The CDR3 contains 14 residues. Germline V lookup: CDR1 MNHNS, CDR2 SASEGT. This chain's CDR3 is CASSKEGLPGGYTF.

J is TRBJ2-1 and V is TRBV29-1; TCRdb proposes TRBD2, but this gene call is untestable without DNA. The germline gives CDR1 SQVTM, CDR2 ANQGSEA. This CDR3 comprises 12 residues. CDR3 amino acids: CTGTSANNEQFF.

The chain couples TRBV29-1 to TRBJ1-2; TCRdb designates TRBD1, a call that cannot be tested without DNA. The CDR3 has 13 residues. Germline CDR1 reads SQVTM; CDR2 reads ANQGSEA. CDR3 sequence reads: CSVADRGGYGYTF.

The rearrangement links TRBV10-3 to TRBJ2-1; TCRdb picks TRBD2, but there is no DNA to check that call. Germline V gives CDR1 ENHRY, CDR2 SYGVKD. The CDR3 runs to 15 residues. CDR3 protein: CAIRPKVGVGDEQFF.

CDR3 residues: CSASGGGVKNIQYF. This chain connects TRBV20-1 to TRBJ2-4; the TCRdb call, TRBD2, lacks DNA for checking. Germline V gives CDR1 DFQATT, CDR2 SNEGSKA (reference sequence). CDR3 length equals 14 residues.

The chain links TRBV29-1 to TRBJ1-2; the D call from TCRdb, TRBD1, cannot be confirmed without DNA. This CDR3 spans 14 amino acids. The V gene's germline CDR1 is SQVTM and CDR2 ANQGSEA. CDR3 amino acids: CSVAGTPTNYGYTF.

The chain couples TRBV5-5 to TRBJ2-2; TCRdb calls TRBD1, which cannot be checked without DNA. The CDR3 runs 16 residues. Looked up from germline, CDR1 is SGHKS and CDR2 is YYEKEE (reference sequence). The CDR3 sequence: CASSFAGGSIAGELFF.

The chain is built from TRBV7-3 and TRBJ1-3; TCRdb's D call, TRBD1, is unchecked because there is no DNA. CDR1 is SGHTA, CDR2 FQGTGA, per germline. This CDR3 spans 14 amino acids. The chain's CDR3 is CASSPQGGGNTIYF.